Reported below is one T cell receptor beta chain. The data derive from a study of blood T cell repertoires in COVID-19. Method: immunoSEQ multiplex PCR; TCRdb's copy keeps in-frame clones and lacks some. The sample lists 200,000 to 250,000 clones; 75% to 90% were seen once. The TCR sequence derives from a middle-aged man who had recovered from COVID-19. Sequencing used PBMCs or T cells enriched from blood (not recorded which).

CDR3 in amino acids: CATGAGYNEQFF. CDR3 in DNA: TGTGCCACCGGGGCGGGATACAATGAGCAGTTCTTC. The chain combines TRBV7-9 with TRBJ2-1; D might be TRBD2 (6 bases). Trimming stripped 10 bases from V and 4 bases from J, with 11 bases between. This CDR3 spans 12 amino acids. Germline V CDR1 and CDR2: SEHNR, FQNEAQ (reference sequence).